This entry describes one T cell receptor beta chain. Libraries were prepared by immunoSEQ multiplex PCR; TCRdb keeps only in-frame clonotypes and omits some of them. The sample holds tens of thousands of clones, roughly 98% seen once. This record comes from a study of technical replicates of blood from several donors. The V end was cut by 0 bases, the J end by 15 bases, with 13 bases between. CDR3 length equals 12 residues. Germline V gene lookup returns CDR1 SGHKS and CDR2 YYEKEE (reference sequence). The specimen sequenced was T cells isolated from PBMCs. This TCR was sampled from a human donor in good health. The genes are TRBV5-5 and TRBJ2-1, with no clear D. CDR3: CASSLGAAGRFF. The CDR3 DNA follows: TGTGCCAGCAGCTTGGGAGCCGCAGGTCGGTTCTTC.